This T cell receptor (beta chain) is from a study of blood T cell repertoires in COVID-19. Germline V gene sequence: CDR1 MNHEY, CDR2 SVGAGI. V dropped 7 bases and J dropped 7 bases, with 22 bases sitting between them. The CDR3 runs to 15 residues. Profiled with immunoSEQ multiplex PCR; TCRdb holds only in-frame clones, not every one. The sample holds fewer than 150,000 clones, 82% seen once. This clone was counted a single time. Sequencing was performed on peripheral blood. The TCR was taken from a woman aged 80 or older with acute or convalescent COVID-19. The chain has TRBV6-5 and TRBJ1-1; D possibly corresponds to TRBD1 (6 bases). DNA of the CDR3: TGTGCCAGCATTCAACACAGGGACCCCCTATTTGAAGCTTTCTTT. Residues: CASIQHRDPLFEAFF.